This T cell receptor beta chain was sequenced during a study of cytomegalovirus exposure and HLA in healthy donors. About the research overall: The 120 million or so unique TCR beta sequences, from roughly 170 million T cells, were found by an earlier analysis. An early data release held approximately 85 million unique TCRs from HLA-typed donors.

13 Jbeta primers and 60 Vbeta primers were used for the PCR. Per the original data handling: As a later analysis found, there were 80 million or so unique TCR beta chains, of which around 10 million were shared. Using immunoSEQ multiplex PCR, the repertoire was profiled, and TCRdb retains in-frame clones only, with some absent. For V, J and clone size, that table is used; D and trimming come from the DNA. The sample records over 150,000 clones, roughly three quarters being singletons. This clone was seen a few times. Other DNA sequences from this sample encode an identical CDR3 as well. Deletions cut 2 bases from V and 7 bases from J, with 6 bases between. CDR1 and CDR2 from the germline V gene are MNHEY and SMNVEV (reference sequence). This CDR3 spans 12 amino acids.

This chain uses TRBV27 with TRBJ2-1, with D perhaps matching TRBD2 (6 bases). This clonotype was sampled from a woman aged 45-65 years in good health and CMV-seropositive. The material sequenced was PBMCs. The DNA for the CDR3 is TGTGCCAGCAGTTTAAGCGGGAATGAGCAGTTCTTC. This sequence encodes CASSLSGNEQFF.